A selection of T cell receptor beta chains follows, all from one sample in a study of cytomegalovirus exposure and HLA in healthy donors. Only in-frame clones appear in the TCRdb table, and some are missing; sequencing was by immunoSEQ multiplex PCR. The table records fewer than 180,000 clones, 55% to 80% of them present only once. The sample consisted of PBMCs. The source is a woman in her sixties in good health and CMV-seropositive. CDR3s include the opening cysteine and the closing phenylalanine or tryptophan. D genes are given only for firm matches. A row's size may be missing; if present it is once, few, many or a size class.

j_call clone_size d_call v_call cdr3_aa cdr3_nt
TRBJ2-4 - - TRBV15 CATSRRGGTNIQYF TGTGCCACCAGCAGAAGGGGGGGTACGAACATTCAGTACTTC
TRBJ2-5 few - TRBV5-1 CASSLVTGQETQYF TGCGCCAGCAGCTTGGTAACAGGGCAAGAGACCCAGTACTTC
TRBJ2-3 - TRBD2 TRBV5-4 CASSPSGSDTQYF TGTGCCAGCAGCCCCAGCGGGAGTGATACGCAGTATTTT
TRBJ2-7 - TRBD2 TRBV7-2 CASSNAAGRSYEQYF TGTGCCAGCAGCAATGCCGCCGGGAGGTCCTACGAGCAGTACTTC
TRBJ2-1 - TRBD1 TRBV29-1 CSAPGQGFYNEQFF TGCAGCGCACCGGGACAGGGGTTTTACAATGAGCAGTTCTTC
TRBJ1-5 - TRBD1 TRBV6-1 CASSEGQGEANQPQHF TGTGCCAGCAGTGAGGGGCAGGGGGAGGCTAATCAGCCCCAGCATTTT
TRBJ1-5 few - TRBV2 CASSVRWESDQPQHF TGTGCCAGCAGTGTACGTTGGGAGTCGGATCAGCCCCAGCATTTT
TRBJ2-3 - TRBD2 TRBV4-1 CASSQVGGPHTQYF TGCGCCAGCAGCCAGGTGGGAGGGCCCCATACGCAGTATTTT
TRBJ1-1 - TRBD1 TRBV19 CASAIRDRGLWGTEAFF TGTGCCAGTGCCATCCGGGACAGGGGGCTTTGGGGCACTGAAGCTTTCTTT
TRBJ2-7 - TRBD2 TRBV7-9 CASSSREGPYEQYF TGTGCCAGCAGCTCCAGGGAGGGGCCCTACGAGCAGTACTTC
TRBJ2-7 - TRBD1 TRBV28 CASSLDRGVREQYF TGTGCCAGCAGTTTAGACAGGGGTGTACGCGAGCAGTACTTC
TRBJ1-4 - - TRBV7-6 CASSLEAGGGEKLFF TGTGCCAGCAGCTTAGAGGCGGGGGGCGGCGAAAAACTGTTTTTT
TRBJ1-5 - TRBD1 TRBV28 CASASTGTYQPQHF TGTGCCAGCGCCTCGACAGGGACCTATCAGCCCCAGCATTTT
TRBJ2-7 - - TRBV5-1 CASRRFAGRYEQYF TGCGCCAGCAGACGCTTCGCGGGCCGCTACGAGCAGTACTTC
TRBJ1-1 few - TRBV2 CASRLTVNTEAFF TGTGCCAGCAGACTGACAGTGAACACTGAAGCTTTCTTT
TRBJ2-3 few TRBD2 TRBV4-3 CASSPGGEAGTDTQYF TGCGCCAGCAGCCCGGGAGGGGAGGCGGGCACAGATACGCAGTATTTT
TRBJ2-2 - - TRBV4-1 CASSQGVLGGTGELFF TGCGCCAGCAGCCAAGGTGTGCTAGGCGGCACCGGGGAGCTGTTTTTT
TRBJ2-2 - - TRBV5-1 CASSLAGNTGELFF TGCGCCAGCAGCTTGGCGGGAAACACCGGGGAGCTGTTTTTT
TRBJ2-5 once - TRBV19 CASGKGAGKTQYF TGTGCCAGTGGAAAAGGGGCGGGGAAGACCCAGTACTTC
TRBJ1-1 - TRBD1 TRBV7-3 CASRPGTANTEAFF TGTGCCAGCAGGCCCGGGACAGCAAACACTGAAGCTTTCTTT